This note documents a single TCR beta chain sequence. Data came from immunoSEQ multiplex PCR; TCRdb stores just in-frame clones and leaves some out. The sample gives over 130,000 clones, roughly 86% of which show up once; roughly 5.4% is in the top ten. This sample stems from a study of blood T cell repertoires in COVID-19. Study in general: Acute-phase and convalescent COVID-19 samples originated in the United States, Italy and Spain. The analysed material was cDNA or gDNA that came from T cells, B-cell-depleted T cells, or PBMCs.

This CDR3 contains 13 residues. V gave up 4 bases and J gave up 0 bases, with 6 bases separating them. In germline, CDR1 is SNHLY, CDR2 FYNNEI. This sequence originates from a human donor in a cohort sampled during active COVID-19. The rearrangement uses TRBV2 and TRBJ1-1; no clear D. The sequencing input was peripheral blood. The CDR3 DNA sequence: TGTGCCAGCAGTGTGGGCCTGAACACTGAAGCTTTCTTT. Translated: CASSVGLNTEAFF.